One and the same sample provided the 24 T cell receptor beta chains below, sequenced in a study of shared T cell receptors in the human thymus. TCRdb's copy holds only in-frame clones and misses some; the assay was immunoSEQ multiplex PCR. The sample lists hundreds of thousands of clones, 88% occurring once. The same data also went into a second study, on human thymus T cells.

The sequenced sample consisted of thymocytes. The receptors stem from a boy in the first two years of life with a congenital heart defect.

This rearrangement joins TRBV4-1 to TRBJ1-1, with D unclear. V gave up 0 bases and J gave up 1 base, with 9 bases separating them. This CDR3 is 15 amino acids long. Germline CDR1 reads MGHRA; CDR2 reads YSYEKL. The CDR3 sequence is CASSQEEKWNTEAFF. The CDR3 coding sequence is TGCGCCAGCAGCCAAGAAGAGAAGTGGAACACTGAAGCTTTCTTT.

This chain uses TRBV27 with TRBJ1-2; possibly TRBD1 for D (5 bases). The CDR3 sequence is 14 residues long. Germline values: CDR1 MNHEY, CDR2 SMNVEV (reference sequence). V was cut by 5 bases and J by 6 bases, with 16 bases left in between. CDR3 amino acids: CASSPTGDSNGYTF. The CDR3 region has the DNA TGTGCCAGCAGTCCAACGGGGGACTCCAATGGCTACACCTTC.

This chain uses TRBV14 with TRBJ1-5; no firm D call. From germline, CDR1 is SGHDN and CDR2 FVKESK. Deletions cut 0 bases from V and 0 bases from J, with 6 bases between. The CDR3 runs 15 residues. DNA for the CDR3: TGTGCCAGCAGCCAAGATTACGGTAGCAATCAGCCCCAGCATTTT. As protein: CASSQDYGSNQPQHF.

This clone was seen once. V gene TRBV27 combines with J gene TRBJ2-7; TRBD1 agrees at 11 bases. The CDR3 covers 19 residues. Unmatched junction bases numbered 19, after V lost 6 bases and J lost 3 bases. Germline lookup yields CDR1 MNHEY and CDR2 SMNVEV (reference sequence). This chain's CDR3 is CASSSGGTGGTGGLYEQYF. In DNA, the CDR3 is TGTGCCAGCAGCTCAGGAGGGACAGGGGGTACCGGGGGCCTCTACGAGCAGTACTTC.

This rearrangement joins TRBV4-2 to TRBJ1-3; tentative D call: TRBD1 (5 bases). The CDR3 has 14 amino acids. Germline V gene sequence: CDR1 LGHNA, CDR2 YNFKEQ. Trimming took 7 bases from V and 5 from J, leaving 15 bases between them. CDR3 in amino acids: CASNHGRDRNTIYF. CDR3 nucleotide sequence: TGTGCCAGCAACCACGGCAGGGATAGAAACACCATATATTTT.

The rearrangement uses TRBV4-2 and TRBJ2-3; 11 positions agree with TRBD2. The CDR3 extends over 18 amino acids. Germline V gene lookup returns CDR1 LGHNA and CDR2 YNFKEQ. V shed 0 bases, J shed 6 bases, and the junction held 11 bases outside the gene matches. CDR3 nucleotides: TGTGCCAGCAGCCAAGATGTCGGGACTAGCGGTCGTCCTGATACGCAGTATTTT. Its protein is CASSQDVGTSGRPDTQYF.

The CDR3 is CASSFQTMYQETQYF. Written as DNA, the CDR3 is TGTGCCAGCAGCTTTCAAACAATGTACCAAGAGACCCAGTACTTC. This sequence joins TRBV11-2 and TRBJ2-5; D not certain. This CDR3 comprises 15 residues. From germline, CDR1 is SGHAT and CDR2 FQNNGV. V lost 3 bases and J 0 bases, leaving 11 bases between the germline ends.

CDR3 bases: TGTGCCAGCAGCTTGGGGCGGGAGGACTCCTCTGGGGCCTACGAGCAGTACTTC. This sequence encodes CASSLGREDSSGAYEQYF. This chain connects TRBV5-4 to TRBJ2-7, with 8 nucleotides matching TRBD2. From germline, CDR1 is SGHNT and CDR2 YYREEE (reference sequence). CDR3 length: 18 residues. Losses at the gene ends were 0 bases for V and 2 bases for J; bases not matched to a gene: 13.

The gene calls are TRBV9 and TRBJ2-7; 9 nucleotides align to TRBD2. V shed 0 bases, J shed 6 bases, and the junction held 4 bases outside the gene matches. The CDR3 is made up of 14 amino acids. Germline V CDR1 and CDR2: SGDLS, YYNGEE. CDR3 protein: CASSVAGTSSEQYF. The DNA of the CDR3 is TGTGCCAGCAGCGTAGCGGGGACTAGCTCCGAGCAGTACTTC.

V and J are TRBV12-5 and TRBJ1-1; D not certain. Trimming took 2 bases from V and 5 from J, leaving 9 bases between them. Germline CDR1 and CDR2: LGHNT and FRNRAP. There are 13 residues in the CDR3. The CDR3 here is CASGLYNGTEAFF. The CDR3 DNA is TGTGCTAGTGGTTTGTACAACGGGACTGAAGCTTTCTTT.

The J gene is TRBJ2-3, the V gene TRBV6-1; 7 bases match TRBD2. Germline V lookup: CDR1 MNHNS, CDR2 SASEGT. The V and J ends lost 8 bases and 6 bases, in that order; junction bases with no gene match: 8. The CDR3 contains 13 residues. The CDR3: CASPGEGSDTQYF. As DNA, the CDR3 is TGTGCCAGCCCCGGGGAGGGCAGCGATACGCAGTATTTT.

The chain combines TRBV7-4 with TRBJ2-1, with 8 bases that match TRBD2. Germline CDR1 reads SGHVT; CDR2 reads SQSDAQ. The ends lost 5 bases at V and 6 bases at J; junction bases unmatched: 9. The CDR3 totals 15 residues. Written as DNA, the CDR3 is TGTGCCAGCAGCGTTAGCGGGGAGAGGGGCAATGAGCAGTTCTTC. Its translation is CASSVSGERGNEQFF.

DNA of the CDR3: TGCGCCAGCAGCCAACTAGCGGGAGGAGTTGAGGGCTACGAGCAGTACTTC. It encodes CASSQLAGGVEGYEQYF. V and J are TRBV5-1 and TRBJ2-7; 12 positions agree with TRBD2. The CDR3 has 17 amino acids. V trimming: 4 bases; J trimming: 3 bases; junction bases outside the gene matches: 11. The germline V gene encodes CDR1 SGHRS and CDR2 YFSETQ.

The rearrangement uses TRBV4-1 and TRBJ2-3; 9 nucleotides match TRBD2. J was trimmed by 8 bases and V by 0 bases; bases with no gene match: 9. Germline CDR1 MGHRA, CDR2 YSYEKL. The CDR3 totals 16 residues. In DNA form, the CDR3 reads TGCGCCAGCAGCCAAGAACCCGGGACTAGCTGTGGTACGCAGTATTTT. Protein: CASSQEPGTSCGTQYF.

Here the CDR3 DNA reads TGTGCCAGCACCAGAAGGGGCGGGAGGTCCTCCTACGAGCAGTACTTC. It is translated as CASTRRGGRSSYEQYF. The V gene is TRBV28, the J gene TRBJ2-7; 8 nucleotides agree with TRBD2. Germline V gene lookup returns CDR1 MDHEN and CDR2 SYDVKM. The CDR3 runs to 16 residues. V was pared by 7 bases and J by 0 bases, with 11 bases of the junction left unmatched. Based on the CDR3 plus reference TRBV28 and TRBJ2-7, the full variable domain is DVKVTQSSRYLVKRTGEKVFLECVQDMDHENMFWYRQDPGLGLRLIYFSYDVKMKEKGDIPEGYSVSREKKERFSLILESASTNQTSMYLCASTRRGGRSSYEQYFGPGTRLTVT.

The V gene is TRBV2, the J gene TRBJ2-2; TRBD1 aligns across 10 bases. The V segment lost 7 bases and the J segment 5 bases; nucleotides outside the gene matches: 10. The CDR3 runs 16 residues. CDR1 SNHLY and CDR2 FYNNEI come from the germline V gene. The CDR3: CASTKGQGSGTGELFF. CDR3 nucleotide sequence: TGTGCCAGCACCAAGGGACAGGGGTCGGGGACCGGGGAGCTGTTTTTT.

This rearrangement joins TRBV5-4 to TRBJ2-5; D gene ambiguous. The CDR3 is 15 residues long. CDR1 and CDR2 (germline): SGHNT, YYREEE (reference sequence). Trimming removed 4 bases at V and 2 bases at J, with 15 bases between. CDR3 sequence (DNA): TGTGCCAGCAGCCCTGGAGACCCTGGACAAGAGACCCAGTACTTC. This encodes CASSPGDPGQETQYF. The full variable domain, completed using reference TRBV5-4 and TRBJ2-5, is ETGVTQSPTHLIKTRGQQVTLRCSSQSGHNTVSWYQQALGQGPQFIFQYYREEENGRGNFPPRFSGLQFPNYSSELNVNALELDDSALYLCASSPGDPGQETQYFGPGTRLLVL.

The chain employs TRBV5-4 and TRBJ1-4, with 10 bases aligning to TRBD1. Germline CDR1 SGHNT, CDR2 YYREEE (reference sequence). The CDR3 has 14 residues. Trimming cost V 4 bases and J 6 bases; bases outside gene matches: 3. Here the CDR3 DNA reads TGTGCCAGCAGCCACGGGACAGGGGATGAAAAACTGTTTTTT. Its protein product is CASSHGTGDEKLFF.

The CDR3 loop is CASSFFGLAGTDTQYF. The CDR3 bases are TGTGCCAGCAGCTTCTTCGGACTAGCGGGCACAGATACGCAGTATTTT. This chain links TRBV7-2 with TRBJ2-3, with 10 bases that match TRBD2. The V gene end was trimmed by 3 bases and the J gene end by 1 base; junction bases not matched to a gene: 4. Looked up from germline, CDR1 is SGHTA and CDR2 is FQGNSA. The CDR3 sequence is 16 residues long. The whole variable domain, remainder taken from reference TRBV7-2 and TRBJ2-3, is GAGVSQSPSNKVTEKGKDVELRCDPISGHTALYWYRQSLGQGLEFLIYFQGNSAPDKSGLPSDRFSAERTGGSVSTLTIQRTQQEDSAVYLCASSFFGLAGTDTQYFGPGTRLTVL.

The chain uses TRBV6-1 and TRBJ2-7, with no clear D. Trimming cost V 4 bases and J 6 bases, with 16 bases left between them. The CDR3 runs to 14 residues. Germline V gene lookup returns CDR1 MNHNS and CDR2 SASEGT. In DNA, the CDR3 is TGTGCCAGCAGTGCCACAGAGCCCTTAACCGAGCAGTACTTC. This codes for CASSATEPLTEQYF.

J is TRBJ2-5 and V is TRBV7-8, with TRBD2 matching over 11 bases. Germline V gene lookup returns CDR1 SGHVS and CDR2 FQNEAQ. This CDR3 spans 18 amino acids. The junction had 10 bases not matched to a gene; V was cut back by 0 bases and J by 4 bases. The CDR3 region is CASSLAFGTSGGGETQYF. The CDR3 DNA follows: TGTGCCAGCAGCTTAGCGTTCGGGACTAGCGGAGGGGGAGAGACCCAGTACTTC.

J is TRBJ2-1 and V is TRBV12-5, with no clear D. Germline V gene data show CDR1 as LGHNT and CDR2 as FRNRAP. There are 12 residues in the CDR3. Trimming took off 1 base at V and 8 bases at J, with 6 bases between the two ends. The CDR3 bases are TGTGCTAGTGGTTTGGGGCACCATGAGCAGTTCTTC. Its protein product is CASGLGHHEQFF. Using reference TRBV12-5 and TRBJ2-1 for the parts outside the CDR3, the full variable domain is DARVTQTPRHKVTEMGQEVTMRCQPILGHNTVFWYRQTMMQGLELLAYFRNRAPLDDSGMPKDRFSAEMPDATLATLKIQPSEPRDSAVYFCASGLGHHEQFFGPGTRLTVL.

The chain uses TRBV7-9 and TRBJ1-1, with TRBD1 identical over 8 bases. From germline, CDR1 is SEHNR and CDR2 FQNEAQ (reference sequence). Trimming at V came to 4 bases and at J to 4 bases, leaving 2 bases not matched to a gene. The CDR3 loop spans 13 amino acids. Here the CDR3 reads CASSSQGGTEAFF. The CDR3 DNA follows: TGTGCCAGCAGCTCACAGGGGGGCACTGAAGCTTTCTTT. Looking up the rest from reference TRBV7-9 and TRBJ1-1 gives the full variable domain: DTGVSQNPRHKITKRGQNVTFRCDPISEHNRLYWYRQTLGQGPEFLTYFQNEAQLEKSRLLSDRFSAERPKGSFSTLEIQRTEQGDSAMYLCASSSQGGTEAFFGQGTRLTVV.

The CDR3 loop is CASSLAGLYSYEQYF. The DNA for the CDR3 is TGTGCCAGCAGCTTGGCGGGGTTGTACTCCTACGAGCAGTACTTC. This chain joins TRBV7-2 and TRBJ2-7; tentative D call: TRBD2 (6 bases). Per germline, CDR1 SGHTA and CDR2 FQGNSA. V lost 3 bases and J 0 bases, leaving 12 bases between the germline ends. The CDR3 spans 15 residues.